These T cell receptor beta chains were read from a single sample in a study of CD8+CD57+ T cells in acquired aplastic anemia. Using its own MiXCR run on the reads, TCRdb lists one record per CDR3 protein. The sample includes about 190,000 distinct CDR3 sequences, around half of them seen just once. Sequencing input: sorted CD4+, CD8+, or CD8+CD57+ T cells (not recorded which) from PBMCs. The source of these receptors is a human donor in good health, serving as a control. The CDR3 runs from the conserved cysteine through the conserved F or W. A D gene is named only where the DNA matches it firmly. Clone sizes are given selectively: once, few, many, or a class where the clone is expanded.

J: TRBJ2-5
D: TRBD2
size: NA
V: TRBV7-2
CDR3: CASSLAGYQETQYF
DNA: TGTGCCAGTAGCCTAGCGGGGTACCAAGAGACCCAGTACTTC

J: TRBJ2-3
D: TRBD1
size: many
V: TRBV5-1
CDR3: CASSYGQGGDTQYF
DNA: TGCGCCAGCAGCTACGGACAGGGGGGAGATACGCAGTATTTT

J: TRBJ2-7
D: NA
size: once
V: TRBV7-2
CDR3: CASSPYSSYEQYF
DNA: TGTGCCAGCAGCCCATACAGTTCCTACGAGCAGTACTTC

J: TRBJ2-2
D: NA
size: many
V: TRBV5-6
CDR3: CASSHGGTGELFF
DNA: TGTGCCAGCAGCCATGGGGGGACCGGGGAGCTGTTTTTT

J: TRBJ2-6
D: NA
size: few
V: TRBV6-5
CDR3: CASRLNGLTF
DNA: TGTGCCAGCAGGTTGAACGGCCTGACTTTC

J: TRBJ2-1
D: TRBD2
size: NA
V: TRBV20-1
CDR3: CSARVMNPLTTGTSGTYNEQFF
DNA: TGCAGTGCTAGGGTTATGAACCCCTTGACCACTGGGACTAGCGGTACCTACAATGAGCAGTTCTTC

J: TRBJ2-7
D: NA
size: many
V: TRBV6-5
CDR3: CASSYSIKSGGKQYF
DNA: TGTGCCAGCAGTTACTCGATTAAATCGGGCGGAAAGCAGTACTTC

J: TRBJ1-3
D: NA
size: many
V: TRBV28
CDR3: CASSNFGGGNTIYF
DNA: TGTGCCAGCAGTAACTTCGGAGGTGGAAACACCATATATTTT

J: TRBJ2-2
D: NA
size: many
V: TRBV19
CDR3: CASSNRQNTGELFF
DNA: TGTGCCAGTAGTAACCGACAGAACACCGGGGAGCTGTTTTTT

J: TRBJ1-1
D: NA
size: NA
V: TRBV5-1
CDR3: CASRSAVNTEAFF
DNA: TGCGCCAGCAGATCGGCAGTGAACACTGAAGCTTTCTTT

J: TRBJ2-5
D: TRBD2
size: many
V: TRBV10-2
CDR3: CASSGIAGVIGETQYF
DNA: TGCGCCAGCAGTGGGATAGCGGGGGTCATAGGAGAGACCCAGTACTTC

J: TRBJ2-3
D: TRBD1
size: few
V: TRBV5-1
CDR3: CASSGTVSTDTQYF
DNA: TGCGCCAGCAGCGGGACAGTTAGCACAGATACGCAGTATTTT

J: TRBJ2-3
D: TRBD1
size: NA
V: TRBV20-1
CDR3: CSASGQEQLDTQYF
DNA: TGCAGTGCTAGCGGACAGGAACAACTAGATACGCAGTATTTT

J: TRBJ2-5
D: NA
size: NA
V: TRBV7-2
CDR3: CASSLWREIEETQYF
DNA: TGTGCCAGCAGCTTATGGCGAGAGATTGAGGAGACCCAGTACTTC

J: TRBJ2-1
D: TRBD2
size: NA
V: TRBV20-1
CDR3: CSAHVRGGKDEQFF
DNA: TGCAGTGCCCACGTTCGGGGGGGGAAGGATGAGCAGTTCTTC

J: TRBJ2-3
D: NA
size: NA
V: TRBV2
CDR3: CASGDARVRDTQYF
DNA: TGTGCCAGCGGTGACGCGAGGGTTAGGGATACGCAGTATTTT

J: TRBJ2-5
D: TRBD1
size: NA
V: TRBV7-2
CDR3: CASSSGQVEGETQYF
DNA: TGTGCCAGCAGCTCAGGACAGGTTGAGGGAGAGACCCAGTACTTC

J: TRBJ2-1
D: NA
size: NA
V: TRBV29-1
CDR3: CSVVPRGRINEQFF
DNA: TGCAGCGTTGTCCCGCGGGGTAGGATAAATGAGCAGTTCTTC

J: TRBJ2-3
D: TRBD2
size: NA
V: TRBV19
CDR3: CASSARLAPSTDTQYF
DNA: TGTGCCAGTAGTGCTAGACTAGCGCCTAGCACAGATACGCAGTATTTT

J: TRBJ2-7
D: NA
size: many
V: TRBV4-1
CDR3: CASSQTLLFTGLRLSYEQYF
DNA: TGCGCCAGCAGCCAAACCCTACTCTTCACAGGACTACGACTCTCCTACGAGCAGTACTTC

J: TRBJ1-1
D: TRBD1
size: many
V: TRBV6-5
CDR3: CASSRQGRTEAFF
DNA: TGTGCCAGCAGTCGACAGGGGAGAACTGAAGCTTTCTTT

J: TRBJ2-3
D: TRBD2
size: NA
V: TRBV11-3
CDR3: CASSLIAGGYNEQYF
DNA: TGTGCCAGCAGCTTAATAGCGGGGGGGTACAATGAGCAGTATTTT

J: TRBJ2-3
D: TRBD1
size: many
V: TRBV5-1
CDR3: CASSLAPGQGSTDTQYF
DNA: TGCGCCAGCAGCTTGGCCCCGGGACAGGGAAGCACAGATACGCAGTATTTT

J: TRBJ2-3
D: NA
size: few
V: TRBV7-9
CDR3: CASSPTQGGDTQYF
DNA: TGTGCCAGCAGCCCAACTCAAGGAGGAGATACGCAGTATTTT

J: TRBJ2-4
D: TRBD1
size: many
V: TRBV19
CDR3: CASSISGTGKNIQYF
DNA: TGTGCCAGTAGTATCTCCGGGACAGGGAAAAACATTCAGTACTTC

J: TRBJ1-4
D: TRBD1
size: NA
V: TRBV10-3
CDR3: CAISEAGGNEKLFF
DNA: TGTGCCATCAGTGAAGCAGGGGGGAATGAAAAACTGTTTTTT

J: TRBJ2-7
D: TRBD2
size: NA
V: TRBV29-1
CDR3: CSVNGAGGSRF
DNA: TGCAGCGTGAACGGAGCGGGGGGTTCGAGATTT

J: TRBJ1-3
D: NA
size: few
V: TRBV14
CDR3: CASSPGVFDPSGNTIYF
DNA: TGTGCCAGCTCGCCAGGGGTTTTTGACCCCTCTGGAAACACCATATATTTT

J: TRBJ1-1
D: NA
size: NA
V: TRBV10-3
CDR3: CAISRGPGRGTEAFF
DNA: TGTGCCATCAGTCGGGGGCCCGGGAGGGGCACTGAAGCTTTCTTT

J: TRBJ1-2
D: NA
size: many
V: TRBV5-1
CDR3: CASSLEGSASYGYTF
DNA: TGCGCCAGCAGCTTGGAAGGCAGCGCCTCCTATGGCTACACCTTC

J: TRBJ1-1
D: NA
size: NA
V: TRBV20-1
CDR3: CSASEHGNTEAFF
DNA: TGCAGTGCTTCGGAGCACGGGAACACTGAAGCTTTCTTT

J: TRBJ1-6
D: NA
size: NA
V: TRBV28
CDR3: CASSPGGGSSYNSPLHF
DNA: TGTGCCAGCAGTCCCGGGGGGGGGAGCTCCTATAATTCACCCCTCCACTTT

J: TRBJ2-5
D: NA
size: NA
V: TRBV2
CDR3: CASSDRSETQYF
DNA: TGTGCCAGCAGTGATAGATCGGAGACCCAGTACTTC

J: TRBJ1-1
D: NA
size: NA
V: TRBV10-3
CDR3: CAITSAYEQYFGPGTLNTEAFF
DNA: NA

J: TRBJ2-5
D: NA
size: NA
V: TRBV2
CDR3: CATIQETQYF
DNA: TGTGCCACCATACAAGAGACCCAGTACTTC

J: TRBJ2-1
D: TRBD2
size: NA
V: TRBV11-3
CDR3: CASSLGVGRVYNEQFF
DNA: TGTGCCAGCAGCTTAGGTGTGGGGAGGGTTTACAATGAGCAGTTCTTC

J: TRBJ2-1
D: TRBD2
size: NA
V: TRBV3-1
CDR3: CASSPKAGVYNEQFF
DNA: TGTGCCAGCAGCCCCAAGGCGGGGGTTTACAATGAGCAGTTCTTC

J: TRBJ1-1
D: NA
size: many
V: TRBV18
CDR3: CASSPGQPEAFF
DNA: TGTGCCAGCTCACCTGGACAGCCTGAAGCTTTCTTT

J: TRBJ2-3
D: NA
size: many
V: TRBV6-2/TRBV6-3
CDR3: CASRPMRGSTDTQYF
DNA: TGTGCCAGCAGACCCATGAGAGGAAGCACAGATACGCAGTATTTT

J: TRBJ2-3
D: TRBD2
size: few
V: TRBV7-9
CDR3: CASSNAASGLSTDTQYF
DNA: TGTGCCAGCAGCAACGCGGCTAGCGGACTTAGCACAGATACGCAGTATTTT

J: TRBJ2-1
D: NA
size: NA
V: TRBV29-1
CDR3: CSVGTSRNEQFF
DNA: TGCAGCGTGGGGACCAGTCGGAATGAGCAGTTCTTC

J: TRBJ2-3
D: NA
size: NA
V: TRBV10-1
CDR3: CAREGGRPDTQYF
DNA: TGCGCCAGGGAGGGGGGGCGTCCAGATACGCAGTATTTT

J: TRBJ1-6
D: NA
size: NA
V: TRBV20-1
CDR3: CSARDRRGANSPLHF
DNA: TGCAGTGCTAGAGATCGGCGGGGGGCGAATTCACCCCTCCACTTT

J: TRBJ1-1
D: NA
size: few
V: TRBV25-1
CDR3: CASAAGVTEAFF
DNA: TGTGCCAGCGCCGCGGGGGTGACTGAAGCTTTCTTT

J: TRBJ1-6
D: NA
size: NA
V: TRBV24-1
CDR3: CATSDLTGTPLHF
DNA: TGTGCCACCAGTGACCTGACAGGTACACCCCTCCACTTT

J: TRBJ1-2
D: NA
size: NA
V: TRBV11-1
CDR3: CASTPKGRGYTF
DNA: TGTGCCAGCACCCCAAAGGGTCGGGGCTACACCTTC

J: TRBJ1-2
D: NA
size: many
V: TRBV10-3
CDR3: CAISRDTSSANGYTF
DNA: TGTGCCATCAGTCGGGACACGAGTTCAGCAAATGGCTACACCTTC

J: TRBJ2-5
D: NA
size: NA
V: TRBV2
CDR3: CASSAESRETQYF
DNA: TGTGCCAGCAGTGCAGAATCCCGAGAGACCCAATACTTC

J: TRBJ1-6
D: NA
size: few
V: TRBV15
CDR3: CATSRDWPQNSPLHF
DNA: TGTGCCACCAGCAGAGATTGGCCTCAAAATTCACCCCTCCACTTT

J: TRBJ2-7
D: NA
size: NA
V: TRBV7-9
CDR3: CASSLLNIAYEQYF
DNA: TGTGCCAGCAGCCTTCTGAACATTGCCTACGAGCAGTACTTC

J: TRBJ2-5
D: TRBD1
size: many
V: TRBV9
CDR3: CASSVDRGRIGETQYF
DNA: TGTGCCAGCAGCGTAGATAGGGGGCGCATTGGGGAGACCCAGTACTTC

J: TRBJ1-4
D: NA
size: NA
V: TRBV7-2
CDR3: CASSTDPEGKLFF
DNA: TGCGCCAGCAGCACCGACCCGGAGGGAAAACTGTTTTTT

J: TRBJ2-7
D: NA
size: many
V: TRBV6-2/TRBV6-3
CDR3: CASSYSAPPSYEQYF
DNA: TGTGCCAGCAGTTACTCGGCTCCCCCCTCCTACGAGCAGTACTTC

J: TRBJ2-1
D: TRBD2
size: NA
V: TRBV20-1
CDR3: CTAAGGRNEQFF
DNA: TGCACCGCGGCGGGGGGCCGGAATGAGCAGTTCTTC

J: TRBJ1-4
D: TRBD1
size: many
V: TRBV12-3/TRBV12-4
CDR3: CASSLRQGSGKLFF
DNA: TGTGCCAGCAGTTTACGACAGGGGAGCGGAAAACTGTTTTTT

J: TRBJ2-7
D: NA
size: NA
V: TRBV10-3
CDR3: CAISEVGTSGGQRYF
DNA: TGTGCCATCAGTGAGGTTGGGACTTCTGGAGGGCAGAGGTACTTC